Included here is one TCR beta chain sequence, with context. Its antigen remains unidentified. These data are taken from a study of vaccination effects on CD4 cells after COVID-19. As for the study in general: Sample donation by two convalescent patients took place 16 days and one week before vaccination. Points from the study as a whole: Vaccine-induced new clones formed most post-vaccine spike-reactive clones in convalescents. Infection-derived and vaccine-derived clones contracted markedly late after vaccination.

Clones were sequenced by immunoSEQ multiplex PCR, and TCRdb holds only the in-frame ones, with some missing. The data show 20,000 to 30,000 clones, approximately 76% seen once. Peptide-pool stimulation followed by sequencing identified expanded antigen-specific CD4+ clonotypes in the ViraFEST assay. The authors isolated CD4+ T cells after approximately 9 days of culture. A positive SARS-CoV-2 PCR test fell between March and December 2020. J was trimmed by 5 bases and V by 0 bases; bases with no gene match: 7. The CDR3 contains 19 residues. CDR1 is LGHDT and CDR2 is YNNKEL in the germline V gene (reference sequence).

This sequence joins TRBV3-1 (or the pseudogene TRBV3-2) and TRBJ2-1, with 16 bases matching TRBD2. This clonotype originated in a human donor who had a prior SARS-CoV-2 infection. Sequenced here: CD4+ T cells from PBMCs cultured with SARS-CoV-2 spike peptides, sampled before COVID-19 vaccination. CDR3 bases: TGTGCCAGCAGCCAAGAATTGGGACTAGCGGGGGGGAGAGACAATGAGCAGTTCTTC. Amino acid sequence: CASSQELGLAGGRDNEQFF.